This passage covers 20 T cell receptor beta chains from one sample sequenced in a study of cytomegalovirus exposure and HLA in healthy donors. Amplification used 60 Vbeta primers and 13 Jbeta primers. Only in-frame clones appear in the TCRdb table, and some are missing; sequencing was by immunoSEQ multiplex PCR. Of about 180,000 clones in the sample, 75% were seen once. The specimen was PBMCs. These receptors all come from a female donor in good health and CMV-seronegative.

The chain's CDR3 is CAWSVQWDQRGHEQFF. CDR3 bases: TGTGCCTGGAGTGTACAGTGGGATCAGCGGGGGCATGAGCAGTTCTTC. The chain uses TRBV30 and TRBJ2-1, with 8 bases identical to TRBD2. V gave up 0 bases and J gave up 8 bases; unmatched junction bases: 12. CDR3 length equals 16 residues. Germline V lookup: CDR1 GTSNPN, CDR2 SVGIG (reference sequence).

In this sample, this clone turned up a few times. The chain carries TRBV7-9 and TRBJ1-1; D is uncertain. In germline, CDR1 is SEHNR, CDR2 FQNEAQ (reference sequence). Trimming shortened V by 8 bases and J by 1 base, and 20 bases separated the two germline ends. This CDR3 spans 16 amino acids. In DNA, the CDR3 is TGTGCCAGCGGACTCCGGGAGTCCCAAAGGAACACTGAAGCTTTCTTT. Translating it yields CASGLRESQRNTEAFF.

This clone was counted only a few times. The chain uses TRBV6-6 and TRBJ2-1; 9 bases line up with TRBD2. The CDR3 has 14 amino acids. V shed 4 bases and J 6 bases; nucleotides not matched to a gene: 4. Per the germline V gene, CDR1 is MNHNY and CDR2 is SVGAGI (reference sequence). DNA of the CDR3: TGTGCCAGCAGTTGGACTAGCGCAAGCAATGAGCAGTTCTTC. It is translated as CASSWTSASNEQFF.

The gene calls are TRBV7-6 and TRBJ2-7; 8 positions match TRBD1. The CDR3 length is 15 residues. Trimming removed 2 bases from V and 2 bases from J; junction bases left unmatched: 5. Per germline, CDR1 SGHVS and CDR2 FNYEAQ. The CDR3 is CASSLSGGATYEQYF. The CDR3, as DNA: TGTGCCAGCAGCTTATCAGGGGGCGCCACCTACGAGCAGTACTTC.

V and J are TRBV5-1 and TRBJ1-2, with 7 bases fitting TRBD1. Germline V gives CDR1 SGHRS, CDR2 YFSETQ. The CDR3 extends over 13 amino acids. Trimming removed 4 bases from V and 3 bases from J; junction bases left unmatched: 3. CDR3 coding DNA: TGCGCCAGCAGCCCCGGACAGGACTATGGCTACACCTTC. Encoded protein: CASSPGQDYGYTF.

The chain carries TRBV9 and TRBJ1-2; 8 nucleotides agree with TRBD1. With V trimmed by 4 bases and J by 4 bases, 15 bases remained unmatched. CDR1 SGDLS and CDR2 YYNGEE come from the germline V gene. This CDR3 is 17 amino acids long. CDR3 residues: CASSSFGGQGDSYGYTF. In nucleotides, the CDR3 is TGTGCCAGCAGCTCTTTTGGAGGACAGGGCGATAGCTATGGCTACACCTTC.

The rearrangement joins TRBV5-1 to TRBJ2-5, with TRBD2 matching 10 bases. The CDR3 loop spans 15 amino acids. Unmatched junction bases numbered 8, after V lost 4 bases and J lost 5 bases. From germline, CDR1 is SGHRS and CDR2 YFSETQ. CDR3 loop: CASSVAGGSGETQYF. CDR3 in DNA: TGCGCCAGCAGCGTAGCGGGAGGCTCGGGGGAGACCCAGTACTTC.

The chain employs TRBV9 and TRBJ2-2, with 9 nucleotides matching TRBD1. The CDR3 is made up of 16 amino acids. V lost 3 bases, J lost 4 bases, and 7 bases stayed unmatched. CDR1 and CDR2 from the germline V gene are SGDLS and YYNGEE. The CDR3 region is CASSATGGASTGELFF. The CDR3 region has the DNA TGTGCCAGCAGCGCAACAGGGGGCGCGAGCACCGGGGAGCTGTTTTTT.

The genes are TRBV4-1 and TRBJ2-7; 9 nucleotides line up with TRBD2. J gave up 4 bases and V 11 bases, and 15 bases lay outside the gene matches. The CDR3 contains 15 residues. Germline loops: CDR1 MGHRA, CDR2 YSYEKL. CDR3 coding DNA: TGCGCCGCGGCGGGGGGGGCGGGAGGGTCATACGAGCAGTACTTC. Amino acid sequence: CAAAGGAGGSYEQYF.

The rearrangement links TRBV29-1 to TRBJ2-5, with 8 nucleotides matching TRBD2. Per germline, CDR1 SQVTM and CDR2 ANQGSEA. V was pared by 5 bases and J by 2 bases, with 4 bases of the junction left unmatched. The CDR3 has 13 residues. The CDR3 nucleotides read TGCAGCGTTTTCACGGGAGGGCAAGAGACCCAGTACTTC. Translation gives CSVFTGGQETQYF.

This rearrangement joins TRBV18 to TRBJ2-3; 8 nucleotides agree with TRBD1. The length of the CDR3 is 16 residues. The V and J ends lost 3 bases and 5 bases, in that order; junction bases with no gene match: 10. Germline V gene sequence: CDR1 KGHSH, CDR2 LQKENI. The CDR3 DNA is TGTGCCAGCTCACCCGCGGGACAGGCCGGGGGAGATACGCAGTATTTT. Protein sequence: CASSPAGQAGGDTQYF.

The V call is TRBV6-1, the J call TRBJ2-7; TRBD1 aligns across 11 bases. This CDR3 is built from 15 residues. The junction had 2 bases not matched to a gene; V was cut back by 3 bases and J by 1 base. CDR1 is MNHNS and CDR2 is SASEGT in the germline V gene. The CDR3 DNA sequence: TGTGCCAGCAGTGAGGGACAGGGGGGGTCCTACGAGCAGTACTTC. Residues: CASSEGQGGSYEQYF.

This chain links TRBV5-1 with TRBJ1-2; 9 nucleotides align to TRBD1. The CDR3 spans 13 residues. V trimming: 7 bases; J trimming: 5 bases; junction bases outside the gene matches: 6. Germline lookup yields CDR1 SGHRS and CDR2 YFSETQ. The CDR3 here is CASASTGGYGYTF. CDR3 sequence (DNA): TGCGCCAGCGCATCGACAGGGGGTTATGGCTACACCTTC.

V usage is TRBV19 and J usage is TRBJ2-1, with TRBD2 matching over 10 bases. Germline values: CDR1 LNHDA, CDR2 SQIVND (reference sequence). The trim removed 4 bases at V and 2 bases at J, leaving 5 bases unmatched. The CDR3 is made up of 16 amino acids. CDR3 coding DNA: TGTGCCAGTAGTAGTCTAGCGGGGGTTACCTACAATGAGCAGTTCTTC. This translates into CASSSLAGVTYNEQFF.

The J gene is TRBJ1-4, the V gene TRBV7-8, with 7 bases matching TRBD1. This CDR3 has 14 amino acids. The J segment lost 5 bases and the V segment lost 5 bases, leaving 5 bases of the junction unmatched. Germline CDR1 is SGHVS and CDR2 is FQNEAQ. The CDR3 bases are TGTGCCAGCAGCGGCCGGGACAGAAATGAAAAACTGTTTTTT. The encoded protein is CASSGRDRNEKLFF.

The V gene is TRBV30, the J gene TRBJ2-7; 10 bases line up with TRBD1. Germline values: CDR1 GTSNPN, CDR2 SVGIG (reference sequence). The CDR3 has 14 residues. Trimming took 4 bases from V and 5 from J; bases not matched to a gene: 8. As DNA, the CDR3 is TGTGCCTGGAAAACCGGGACAGGGGTCCACGAGCAGTACTTC. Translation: CAWKTGTGVHEQYF. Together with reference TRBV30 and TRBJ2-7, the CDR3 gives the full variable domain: SQTIHQWPATLVQPVGSPLSLECTVEGTSNPNLYWYRQAAGRGLQLLFYSVGIGQISSEVPQNLSASRPQDRQFILSSKKLLLSDSGFYLCAWKTGTGVHEQYFGPGTRLTVT.

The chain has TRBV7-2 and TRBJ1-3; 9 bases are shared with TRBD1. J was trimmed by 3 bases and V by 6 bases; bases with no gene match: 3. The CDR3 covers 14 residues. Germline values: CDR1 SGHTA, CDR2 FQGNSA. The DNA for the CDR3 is TGTGCCAGCAGGCGGACAGGGGATGGAAACACCATATATTTT. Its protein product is CASRRTGDGNTIYF. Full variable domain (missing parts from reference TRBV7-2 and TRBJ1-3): GAGVSQSPSNKVTEKGKDVELRCDPISGHTALYWYRQSLGQGLEFLIYFQGNSAPDKSGLPSDRFSAERTGGSVSTLTIQRTQQEDSAVYLCASRRTGDGNTIYFGEGSWLTVV.

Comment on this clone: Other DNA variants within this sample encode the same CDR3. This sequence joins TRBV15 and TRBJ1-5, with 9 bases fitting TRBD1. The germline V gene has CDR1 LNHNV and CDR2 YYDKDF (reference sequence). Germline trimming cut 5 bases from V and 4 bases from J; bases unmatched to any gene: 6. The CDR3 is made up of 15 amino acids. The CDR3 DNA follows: TGTGCCACCAGCCGCGACAGGGGGAATAATCAGCCCCAGCATTTT. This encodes CATSRDRGNNQPQHF.

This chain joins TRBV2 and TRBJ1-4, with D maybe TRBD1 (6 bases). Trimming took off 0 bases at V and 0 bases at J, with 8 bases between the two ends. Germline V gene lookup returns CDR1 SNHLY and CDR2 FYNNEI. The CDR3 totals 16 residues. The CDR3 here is CASSEADSATNEKLFF. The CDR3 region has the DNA TGTGCCAGCAGTGAAGCGGACAGTGCAACTAATGAAAAACTGTTTTTT.

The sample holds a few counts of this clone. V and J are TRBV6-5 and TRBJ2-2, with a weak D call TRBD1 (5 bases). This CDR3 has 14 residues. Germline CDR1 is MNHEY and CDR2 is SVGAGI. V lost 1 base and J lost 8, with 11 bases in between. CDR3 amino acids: CASSYLGRSGELFF. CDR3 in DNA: TGTGCCAGCAGTTACTTGGGGCGGTCGGGGGAGCTGTTTTTT.